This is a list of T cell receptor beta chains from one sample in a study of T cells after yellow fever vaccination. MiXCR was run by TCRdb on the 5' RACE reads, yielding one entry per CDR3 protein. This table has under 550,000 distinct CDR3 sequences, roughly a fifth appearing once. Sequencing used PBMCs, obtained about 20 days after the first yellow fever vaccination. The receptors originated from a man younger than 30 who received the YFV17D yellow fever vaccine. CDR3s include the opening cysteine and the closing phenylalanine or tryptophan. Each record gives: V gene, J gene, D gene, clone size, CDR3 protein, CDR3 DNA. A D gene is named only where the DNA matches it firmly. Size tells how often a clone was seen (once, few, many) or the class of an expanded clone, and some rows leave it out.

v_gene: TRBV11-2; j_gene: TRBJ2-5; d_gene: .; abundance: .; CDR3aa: CASSSSPGSGETQYF; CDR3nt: TGTGCCAGCAGCTCTAGCCCGGGGTCTGGAGAGACCCAGTACTTC
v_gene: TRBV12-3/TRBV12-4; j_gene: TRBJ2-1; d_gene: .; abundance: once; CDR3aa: CASSSPDPDSYNEQFF; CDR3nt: TGTGCCAGCAGTTCCCCTGATCCCGACTCCTACAATGAGCAGTTCTTC
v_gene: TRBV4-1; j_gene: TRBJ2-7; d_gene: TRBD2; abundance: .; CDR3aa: CASSQLAGVYEQYF; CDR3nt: TGCGCCAGCAGCCAATTAGCGGGGGTCTACGAGCAGTACTTC
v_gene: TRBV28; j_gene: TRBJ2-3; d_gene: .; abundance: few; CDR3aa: CASSPALPSTDTQYF; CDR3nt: TGTGCCAGCAGTCCTGCGCTCCCCAGCACAGATACGCAGTATTTT
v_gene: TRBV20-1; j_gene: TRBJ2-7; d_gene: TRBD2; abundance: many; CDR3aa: CSASGTSGGSYEQYF; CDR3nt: TGCAGTGCTAGCGGGACTAGCGGGGGATCCTACGAGCAGTACTTC
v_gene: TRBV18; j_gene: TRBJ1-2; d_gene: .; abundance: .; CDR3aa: CASSPDPRGGYTF; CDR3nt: TGTGCCAGCTCACCTGACCCACGAGGAGGCTACACCTTC
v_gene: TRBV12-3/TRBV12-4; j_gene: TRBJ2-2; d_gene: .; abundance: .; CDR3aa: CASSWGRGPGELFF; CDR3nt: TGTGCCAGCAGTTGGGGGAGGGGGCCCGGGGAGCTGTTTTTT
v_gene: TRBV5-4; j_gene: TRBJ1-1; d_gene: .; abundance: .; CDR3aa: CASSRDGEAFF; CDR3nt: TGTGCCAGCAGCCGTGACGGTGAAGCTTTCTTT
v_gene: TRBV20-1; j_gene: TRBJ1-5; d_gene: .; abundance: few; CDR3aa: CSASGGRINQPQHF; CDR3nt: TGCAGTGCTAGCGGGGGCAGGATTAATCAGCCCCAGCATTTT
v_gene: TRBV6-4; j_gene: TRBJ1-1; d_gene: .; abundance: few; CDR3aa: CASSVKGDTEAFF; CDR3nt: TGTGCCAGCAGTGTTAAGGGCGACACTGAAGCTTTCTTT
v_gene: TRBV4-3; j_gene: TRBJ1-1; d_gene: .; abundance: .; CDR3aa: CASSQPSRGKLNTEAFF; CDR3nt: TGCGCCAGCAGCCAACCTTCAAGGGGAAAACTGAACACTGAAGCTTTCTTT
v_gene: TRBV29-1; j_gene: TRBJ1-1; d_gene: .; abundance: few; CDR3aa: CSVVPTAPNTEAFF; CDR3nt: TGCAGCGTTGTTCCGACAGCGCCGAACACTGAAGCTTTCTTT
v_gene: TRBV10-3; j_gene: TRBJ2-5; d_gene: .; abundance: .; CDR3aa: CAISPQGVYETQYF; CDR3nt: TGTGCCATCAGCCCGCAGGGTGTTTATGAGACCCAGTACTTC
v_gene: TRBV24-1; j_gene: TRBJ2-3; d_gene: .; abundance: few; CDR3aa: CATSDRTGLTDTQYF; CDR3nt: TGTGCCACCAGTGACCGAACAGGACTCACAGATACGCAGTATTTT
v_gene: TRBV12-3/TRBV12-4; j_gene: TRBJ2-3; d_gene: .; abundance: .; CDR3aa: CASSLQYSSTDTQYF; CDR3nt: TGTGCCAGCAGCTTACAGTATTCTAGCACAGATACGCAGTATTTT
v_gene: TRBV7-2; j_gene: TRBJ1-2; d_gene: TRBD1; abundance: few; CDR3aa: CASSLGSGTGSHGYTF; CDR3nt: TGTGCCAGCAGCTTAGGGTCCGGGACAGGGAGCCATGGCTACACCTTC
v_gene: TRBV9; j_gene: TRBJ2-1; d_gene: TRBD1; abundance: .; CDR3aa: CASSSRRQGEGYNEQFF; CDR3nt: TGTGCCAGCAGCTCCCGACGACAGGGGGAGGGATACAATGAGCAGTTCTTC
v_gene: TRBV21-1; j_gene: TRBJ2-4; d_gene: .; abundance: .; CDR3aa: CARGGGANIQYF; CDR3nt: TGTGCCCGCGGGGGGGGGGCAAACATTCAGTACTTC
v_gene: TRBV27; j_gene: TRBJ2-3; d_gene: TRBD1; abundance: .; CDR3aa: CASSLLGQGFTDTQYF; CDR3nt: TGTGCCAGCAGTTTACTGGGACAGGGCTTCACAGATACGCAGTATTTT
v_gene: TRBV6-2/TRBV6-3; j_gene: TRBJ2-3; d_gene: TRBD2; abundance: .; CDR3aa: CASRRTGGGSPDTQYF; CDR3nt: TGTGCCAGCAGACGGACGGGGGGGGGCAGTCCAGATACGCAGTATTTT
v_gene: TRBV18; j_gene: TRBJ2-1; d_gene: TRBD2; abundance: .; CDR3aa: CASSPPTGGLLEQFF; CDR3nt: TGTGCCAGCTCACCACCGACGGGGGGGCTACTCGAGCAGTTCTTC
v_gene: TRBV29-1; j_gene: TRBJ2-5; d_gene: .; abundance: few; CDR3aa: CSVDPLKTQYF; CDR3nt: TGCAGCGTTGATCCTTTAAAGACCCAGTACTTC
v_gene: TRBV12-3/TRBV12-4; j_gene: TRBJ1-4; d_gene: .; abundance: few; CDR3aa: CASSSTRLFF; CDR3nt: TGTGCCAGCAGTTCCACCAGGTTGTTTTTT
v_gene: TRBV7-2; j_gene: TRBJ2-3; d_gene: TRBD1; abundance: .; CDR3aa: CASSPLGQGGTDTQYF; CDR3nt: TGTGCCAGCAGCCCCCTCGGACAGGGGGGAACAGATACGCAGTATTTT
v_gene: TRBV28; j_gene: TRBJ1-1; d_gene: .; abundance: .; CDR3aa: CASSLPGTMNTEAFF; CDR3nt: TGTGCCAGCAGTCTTCCCGGGACAATGAACACTGAAGCTTTCTTT
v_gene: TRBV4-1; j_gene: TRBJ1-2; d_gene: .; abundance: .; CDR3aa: CASSQEVPYGYTF; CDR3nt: TGCGCCAGCAGCCAAGAAGTCCCCTATGGCTACACCTTC
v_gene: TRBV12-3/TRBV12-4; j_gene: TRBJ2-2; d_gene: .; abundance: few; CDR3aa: CASSTRSIDRLMNTGELFF; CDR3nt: TGTGCCAGCAGTACACGATCCATAGACAGACTCATGAACACCGGGGAGCTGTTTTTT
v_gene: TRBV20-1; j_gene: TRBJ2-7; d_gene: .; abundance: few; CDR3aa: CSATQATYEQYF; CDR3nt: TGCAGTGCTACCCAGGCGACCTACGAGCAGTACTTC
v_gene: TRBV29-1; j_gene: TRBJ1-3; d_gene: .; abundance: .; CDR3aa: CSVEGAAGSGNTIYF; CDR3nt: TGCAGCGTTGAAGGGGCCGCGGGCTCTGGAAACACCATATATTTT
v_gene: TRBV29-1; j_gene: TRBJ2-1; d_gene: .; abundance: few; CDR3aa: CSVRIGSSYNEQFF; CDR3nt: TGCAGCGTCCGGATAGGGAGCTCCTACAATGAGCAGTTCTTC
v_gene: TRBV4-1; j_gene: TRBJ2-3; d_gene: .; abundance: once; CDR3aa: CASSQEFGVGTDTQYF; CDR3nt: TGCGCCAGCAGCCAAGAGTTCGGGGTGGGCACAGATACGCAGTATTTT
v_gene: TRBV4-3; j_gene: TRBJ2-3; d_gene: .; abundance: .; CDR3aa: CASSQGEPQYF; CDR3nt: TGCGCCAGCAGCCAAGGCGAACCGCAGTATTTT
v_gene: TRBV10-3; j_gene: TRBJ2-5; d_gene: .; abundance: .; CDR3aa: CAMSAGETQYF; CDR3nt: TGTGCCATGAGCGCGGGGGAGACCCAGTACTTC
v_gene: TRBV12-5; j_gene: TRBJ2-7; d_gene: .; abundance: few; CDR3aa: CASGSGTPYEQYF; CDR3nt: TGTGCTAGTGGTTCCGGGACACCTTACGAGCAGTACTTC
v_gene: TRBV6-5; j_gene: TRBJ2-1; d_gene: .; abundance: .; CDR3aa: CASSYWGKQFF; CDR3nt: TGTGCCAGCAGTTACTGGGGAAAACAGTTCTTC
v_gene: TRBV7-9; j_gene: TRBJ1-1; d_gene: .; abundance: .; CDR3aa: CASSLYHTAFF; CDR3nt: TGTGCCAGCAGCTTATACCACACAGCTTTCTTT
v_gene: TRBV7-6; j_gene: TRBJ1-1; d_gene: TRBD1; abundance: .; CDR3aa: CASSPGTGGVNTEAFF; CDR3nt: TGTGCCAGCAGCCCAGGGACAGGGGGCGTGAACACTGAAGCTTTCTTT
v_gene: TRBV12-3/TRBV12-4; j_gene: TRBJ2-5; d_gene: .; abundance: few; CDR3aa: CASSLVPRRETQYF; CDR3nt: TGTGCCAGCAGTTTAGTCCCCCGGCGGGAGACCCAGTACTTC
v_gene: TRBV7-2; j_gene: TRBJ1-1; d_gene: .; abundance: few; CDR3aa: CASSYRVDGRTEAFF; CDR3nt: TGTGCCAGCAGCTACCGCGTGGATGGGCGCACTGAAGCTTTCTTT
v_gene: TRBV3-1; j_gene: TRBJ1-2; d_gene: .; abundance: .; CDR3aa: CASSHYQNYGYTF; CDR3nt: TGTGCCAGCAGCCATTACCAGAACTATGGCTACACCTTC
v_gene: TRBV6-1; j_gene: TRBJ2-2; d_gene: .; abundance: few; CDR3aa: CASSEPGENTGELFF; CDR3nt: TGTGCCAGCAGTGAACCGGGGGAAAACACCGGGGAGCTGTTTTTT
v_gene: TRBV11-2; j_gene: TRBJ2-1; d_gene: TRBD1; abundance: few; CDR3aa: CASSSFLSRTGNSYNEQFF; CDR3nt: TGTGCCAGCAGCTCATTCCTCTCGAGGACAGGCAACTCCTACAATGAGCAGTTCTTC
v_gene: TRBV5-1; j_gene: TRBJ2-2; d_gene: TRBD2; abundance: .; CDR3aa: CASSEGLAVTGELFF; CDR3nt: TGCGCCAGCAGCGAAGGACTAGCGGTCACCGGGGAGCTGTTTTTT
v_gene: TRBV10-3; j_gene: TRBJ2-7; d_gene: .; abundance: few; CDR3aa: CAISDVKAYEQYF; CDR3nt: TGTGCCATCAGTGACGTTAAGGCCTACGAGCAGTACTTC
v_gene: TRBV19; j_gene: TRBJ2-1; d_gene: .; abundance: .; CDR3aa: CASSHRVEQFF; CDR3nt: TGTGCCAGTAGTCACAGGGTTGAGCAGTTCTTC
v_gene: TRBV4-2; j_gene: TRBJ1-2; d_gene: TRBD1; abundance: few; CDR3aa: CASSQGDQGDRGYTF; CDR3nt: TGTGCCAGCAGCCAAGGGGATCAGGGGGATCGTGGCTACACCTTC
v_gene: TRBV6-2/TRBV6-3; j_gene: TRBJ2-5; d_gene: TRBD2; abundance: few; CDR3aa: CASSMGLAGQETQYF; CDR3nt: TGTGCCAGCAGTATGGGACTAGCGGGACAAGAGACCCAGTACTTC
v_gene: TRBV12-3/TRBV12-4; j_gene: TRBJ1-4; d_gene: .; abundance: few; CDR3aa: CASSVSRGKLFF; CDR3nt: TGTGCCAGCAGTGTATCCCGGGGAAAACTGTTTTTT
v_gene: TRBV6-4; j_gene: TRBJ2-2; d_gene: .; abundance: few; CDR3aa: CASSDSKKENTGELFF; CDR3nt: TGTGCCAGCAGTGACTCGAAAAAGGAGAACACCGGGGAGCTGTTTTTT
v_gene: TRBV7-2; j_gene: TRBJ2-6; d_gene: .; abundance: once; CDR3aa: CANSLDRSGANVLTF; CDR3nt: TGTGCCAACAGCTTAGACCGCTCTGGGGCCAACGTCCTGACTTTC
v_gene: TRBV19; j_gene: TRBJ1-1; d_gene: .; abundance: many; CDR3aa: CASSLARMNTEAFF; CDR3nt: TGTGCCAGTAGTTTGGCGCGCATGAACACTGAAGCTTTCTTT
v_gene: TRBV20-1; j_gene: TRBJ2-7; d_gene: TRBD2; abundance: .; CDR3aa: CSALGLRGTSSYEQYF; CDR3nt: TGCAGTGCCTTGGGTCTGAGGGGGACTAGCTCCTACGAGCAGTACTTC
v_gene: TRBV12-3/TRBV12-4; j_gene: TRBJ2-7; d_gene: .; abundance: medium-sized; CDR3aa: CASSLGGFYEQYF; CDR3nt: TGTGCCAGCAGCTTAGGTGGGTTCTACGAGCAGTACTTC
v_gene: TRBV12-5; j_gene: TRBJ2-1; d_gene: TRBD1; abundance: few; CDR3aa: CASGWALGTGSNEQFF; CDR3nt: TGTGCTAGTGGTTGGGCACTCGGGACAGGGAGCAATGAGCAGTTCTTC
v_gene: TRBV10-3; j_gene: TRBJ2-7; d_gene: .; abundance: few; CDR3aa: CAISPRGAGSYEQYF; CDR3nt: TGTGCCATCAGCCCCCGGGGGGCAGGGAGCTACGAGCAGTACTTC
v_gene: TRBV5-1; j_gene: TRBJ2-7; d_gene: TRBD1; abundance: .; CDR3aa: CASSLVAGGVSYEQYF; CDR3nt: TGCGCCAGCAGCTTGGTAGCAGGGGGCGTCTCCTACGAGCAGTACTTC